What follows is one T cell receptor beta chain and its context. It has no known antigen specificity. Base qualities are not provided; no much larger clone lies one nucleotide away. For this chain, trimming is 7 bases at the V end and 2 bases at the J end, and the number of junction bases without a gene match is 8. Reading the germline V gene gives CDR1 MDHEN and CDR2 SYDVKM. From the cysteine up to the valine, the CDR3 has a length of 14 residues. Left in the record is the CDR3 DNA by itself, 42 bases read in frame from the first base. Participants in the prospective study were enrolled through a virtual design, were aged roughly 18 to 100 years, and lived in approximately 25 United States geographic areas. To assign participants to cohorts, the prospective study relied on clinical history that participants themselves reported in a screening survey and a study questionnaire. ImmuneRACE Cohort 3 recovered participants were defined by two consecutive negative NP/OP PCR tests, healthcare professional clearance, or symptom resolution. In the prospective study, mobile phlebotomists collected whole blood, serum and a nasopharyngeal or oropharyngeal swab from each participant. Over an approximately 2-month period, participants in the prospective study had the option of providing additional blood draws and questionnaires. Blood samples from the prospective study were shipped frozen or at room temperature prior to DNA extraction.

The record originates from a study of blood T cell repertoires in COVID-19 (dated by TCRdb to 2019 to 2021). With regard to the full study: Samples covering the acute and convalescent phases of COVID-19 were provided by collaborators in the United States, Italy and Spain. The material from the prospective study consisted of cDNA or gDNA derived from T cells, B-cell-depleted T cells, or PBMCs. The dataset comprised deeply sampled blood TCRbeta repertoires from subjects exposed to, actively infected with, or recovered from COVID-19. The repertoires were made available in a free public database intended to serve as a resource for research on the immune response to SARS-CoV-2. The samples were drawn from the first 160 participants of the ongoing ImmuneRACE study and from 950 to 1,500 subjects provided by 6 global collaborators. Sample metadata almost always included a de-identified subject ID, COVID-19 status, age in years and sex. Where available, HLA class I and class II types were obtained from metadata supplied by the sample provider rather than from assay-based typing.

The paper as a whole reports these results and caveats: The amount of clinical and demographic metadata varied by source and participant and was provided uncurated.

The immunoSEQ Assay, a bias-controlled multiplex PCR, was used to amplify TCRbeta CDR3 regions from genomic DNA. Regarding the original processing steps: Nucleated cell counts per sample were estimated from amplification of reference gene primers within the assay. To quantify the absolute abundance of each unique TCRbeta CDR3 rearrangement, sequence reads were collapsed and filtered. Productive Simpson clonality was computed per sample as the square root of Simpson's diversity index over productive rearrangements. The table comes from immuneACCESS by way of TCRdb, which keeps in-frame sequences with V and J called. Part of the clones is missing from these tables; in studies checked, under half for an unresolved V gene and the rest for unknown reasons. D and trimming were read from the DNA, whereas the V and J calls and clone size are those reported in that table. This sample lists around 140,000 clones; roughly 89% were detected once. Together, the top ten hold less than 5.5% of the sample.

The sequenced material came from PBMCs or T cells enriched from blood (not recorded which). The V and J segments used are TRBV28 and TRBJ2-7, with 7 junctional bases fitting TRBD1. This sequence originates from a man aged 45-60 years who had recovered from COVID-19. For the CDR3, the sequence is CASKRDRRAYEQYV. The base sequence is TGTGCCAGCAAAAGGGACAGAAGAGCCTACGAGCAGTACGTC.